This entry lists 20 T cell receptor beta chains sequenced from one sample in a study of CD8 T cells in ankylosing spondylitis. TCRdb re-analysed the 5' RACE reads in MiXCR, keeping a single row per CDR3 protein. The table includes a few hundred thousand distinct CDR3 sequences, roughly a tenth detected once. Sequencing was performed on blood, either unsorted or a sorted T cell fraction (not recorded which). These receptors all come from a male donor with ankylosing spondylitis or in good health (not recorded which).

This clonotype was detected ten times or more. The V call is TRBV24-1, the J call TRBJ2-3; TRBD2 is a possible D gene (6 bases). CDR1 and CDR2 (germline): KGHDR, SFDVKD. CDR3 length: 14 residues. V lost 3 bases, J lost 6 bases, and 12 bases lay in between. Here the CDR3 reads CATSDTWEVDTQYF. As DNA, the CDR3 is TGTGCCACCAGTGATACGTGGGAGGTGGATACGCAGTATTTT.

The chain recombines TRBV5-1 with TRBJ2-3, with unresolved D. There are 13 residues in the CDR3. Germline V gives CDR1 SGHRS, CDR2 YFSETQ. Trimming shortened V by 1 base and J by 9 bases, and 12 bases separated the two germline ends. The CDR3 is CASSLRPDQTQYF. CDR3 DNA sequence: TGCGCCAGCAGCTTGAGGCCGGACCAGACGCAGTATTTT.

The table lists this clonotype with a few counts. The J gene is TRBJ1-4, the V gene TRBV20-1, with D hard to call. The CDR3 totals 15 residues. The V gene lost 0 bases and the J gene lost 8 bases, with 16 bases spanning the gap. Germline V gene lookup returns CDR1 DFQATT and CDR2 SNEGSKA (reference sequence). As DNA, the CDR3 is TGCAGTGCTAGAGATCCTGGTGAAATAGGGGAAAAACTGTTTTTT. Amino acid sequence: CSARDPGEIGEKLFF.

This clonotype was seen many times. The V gene is TRBV2, the J gene TRBJ2-6; D is ambiguous. The germline CDR1 and CDR2 sequences are SNHLY and FYNNEI. The CDR3 length is 15 residues. The V end lost 4 bases, the J end lost 1 base, and 8 bases lay between the germline ends. Written as DNA, the CDR3 is TGTGCCAGCAGTGGCCAGACTTCTGGGGCCAACGTCCTGACTTTC. It codes for CASSGQTSGANVLTF.

This clonotype was seen repeatedly, ten times or more. The rearrangement uses TRBV3-1 and TRBJ1-6; weak D call: TRBD1 (6 bases). Trimming shortened V by 3 bases and J by 9 bases, and 12 bases separated the two germline ends. CDR3 length equals 14 residues. CDR1 LGHDT and CDR2 YNNKEL come from the germline V gene (reference sequence). The CDR3 region is CASSHTGTTSPLHF. CDR3 in DNA: TGTGCCAGCAGCCATACAGGGACTACTTCACCCCTCCACTTT.

This chain connects TRBV20-1 to TRBJ1-5; maybe TRBD1 (5 bases). CDR3 length: 13 amino acids. V was clipped by 5 bases and J by 6 bases, with 14 bases between them. Looked up from germline, CDR1 is DFQATT and CDR2 is SNEGSKA (reference sequence). The CDR3 region is CSASSGGSQPQHF. CDR3 coding DNA: TGCAGTGCTTCCTCCGGGGGATCTCAGCCCCAGCATTTT.

About this clonotype itself: A read error may produce the germline difference seen at one junction end. V gene TRBV7-7 combines with J gene TRBJ2-5; 10 nucleotides agree with TRBD2. This CDR3 contains 15 residues. The germline CDR1 and CDR2 sequences are SSHAT and FNYEAQ (reference sequence). CDR3 loop: CASSLSAGGQETQYF. DNA for the CDR3: TGTGCTAGCAGCTTATCAGCGGGGGGGCAAGAGACCCAGTACTTC. The full variable domain, in which reference TRBV7-7 and TRBJ2-5 provide the parts outside the CDR3, is GAGVSQSPRYKVTKRGQDVTLRCDPISSHATLYWYQQALGQGPEFLTYFNYEAQPDKSGLPSDRFSAERPEGSISTLTIQRTEQRDSAMYRCASSLSAGGQETQYFGPGTRLLVL.

This clonotype has a handful of counts. This sequence joins TRBV3-1 and TRBJ2-2; no clear D gene. Deletions cut 1 base from V and 1 base from J, with 10 bases between. Germline CDR1 and CDR2: LGHDT and YNNKEL (reference sequence). CDR3 size: 16 residues. DNA for the CDR3: TGTGCCAGCAGCCAAGTTAGTCTGAAGAACACCGGGGAGCTGTTTTTT. Encoded protein: CASSQVSLKNTGELFF. The whole variable domain, filled in from reference TRBV3-1 and TRBJ2-2, reads DTAVSQTPKYLVTQMGNDKSIKCEQNLGHDTMYWYKQDSKKFLKIMFSYNNKELIINETVPNRFSPKSPDKAHLNLHINSLELGDSAVYFCASSQVSLKNTGELFFGEGSRLTVL.

This clonotype was counted many times. This chain links TRBV5-5 with TRBJ1-2; 7 bases are a match to TRBD1. This CDR3 is 15 amino acids long. The V gene's germline CDR1 is SGHKS and CDR2 YYEKEE (reference sequence). The J segment lost 7 bases and the V segment lost 4 bases, leaving 13 bases of the junction unmatched. The CDR3 loop is CASSPNPTGRGGYTF. CDR3 in DNA: TGTGCCAGCAGCCCCAACCCGACAGGGAGAGGTGGCTACACCTTC.

As regards this clonotype: A junction boundary mismatches the germline segment, possibly from a read error. This rearrangement joins TRBV7-7 to TRBJ2-5; 12 positions agree with TRBD2. The CDR3 runs 17 residues. Germline V gives CDR1 SSHAT, CDR2 FNYEAQ (reference sequence). The CDR3 DNA is TGTGCTAGCAGCTTAGGGGGGACTAGCGGGTGGCCAGTGCCCCAGTACTTC. The encoded protein is CASSLGGTSGWPVPQYF.

This clonotype has a count of ten or more. The genes are TRBV5-1 and TRBJ1-2, with unresolved D. Germline CDR1 is SGHRS and CDR2 is YFSETQ. Trimming left V 0 bases short and J 4 bases short, with 13 bases between. This CDR3 comprises 15 residues. The CDR3 region is CASSLGPGIGYGYTF. The CDR3 DNA reads TGCGCCAGCAGCTTGGGCCCGGGGATAGGCTATGGCTACACCTTC.

This clonotype was seen more than once but under ten times. The V gene is TRBV28, the J gene TRBJ2-6; D not certain. Germline V lookup: CDR1 MDHEN, CDR2 SYDVKM. This CDR3 has 15 residues. V was clipped by 7 bases and J by 0 bases, with 10 bases between them. The CDR3 loop is CASKSTYSGANVLTF. CDR3 nucleotides: TGTGCCAGCAAAAGCACCTACTCTGGGGCCAACGTCCTGACTTTC.

This clonotype was recorded many times. The chain carries TRBV9 and TRBJ2-7; 13 bases fit TRBD2. The CDR3 extends over 17 amino acids. The J segment lost 0 bases and the V segment lost 4 bases, leaving 7 bases of the junction unmatched. Looked up from germline, CDR1 is SGDLS and CDR2 is YYNGEE. The CDR3 is CASSPGTSGASSYEQYF. The CDR3, as DNA: TGTGCCAGCAGCCCCGGGACTAGCGGGGCTAGCTCCTACGAGCAGTACTTC. The full variable domain, its missing parts supplied by reference TRBV9 and TRBJ2-7, is DSGVTQTPKHLITATGQRVTLRCSPRSGDLSVYWYQQSLDQGLQFLIQYYNGEERAKGNILERFSAQQFPDLHSELNLSSLELGDSALYFCASSPGTSGASSYEQYFGPGTRLTVT.

This clonotype was picked up a small number of times. The chain links TRBV20-1 to TRBJ2-1; 14 nucleotides line up with TRBD2. V lost 6 bases to trimming and J lost 0 bases; unmatched junction nucleotides: 7. This CDR3 region has 17 residues. Germline loops: CDR1 DFQATT, CDR2 SNEGSKA (reference sequence). In DNA form, the CDR3 reads TGCAGTGCAGGACTAGCGGGGGGACTTAGCTCCTACAATGAGCAGTTCTTC. The encoded protein is CSAGLAGGLSSYNEQFF.

This clonotype was seen many times. The chain carries TRBV20-1 and TRBJ2-5; 9 nucleotides match TRBD2. Germline values: CDR1 DFQATT, CDR2 SNEGSKA (reference sequence). The CDR3 has 14 amino acids. Losses at the gene ends were 0 bases for V and 6 bases for J; bases not matched to a gene: 5. The CDR3 reads CSARDSSGGQTQYF. CDR3 nucleotides: TGCAGTGCTAGAGATAGTAGCGGGGGACAGACCCAGTACTTC.

In its sample, this clonotype was seen a few times. The chain is built from TRBV5-1 and TRBJ2-1; a possible D gene is TRBD2 (7 bases). The germline V gene encodes CDR1 SGHRS and CDR2 YFSETQ. This CDR3 has 15 amino acids. V lost 0 bases to trimming and J lost 8 bases, with 15 bases between them. The CDR3 spells CASSLEGGASHEQFF. In DNA form, the CDR3 reads TGCGCCAGCAGCTTGGAAGGGGGGGCCAGCCATGAGCAGTTCTTC.

This clonotype has at least ten counts. The chain links TRBV20-1 to TRBJ2-1; tentatively, D is TRBD1 (6 bases). This CDR3 region has 12 residues. Germline V gives CDR1 DFQATT, CDR2 SNEGSKA (reference sequence). Trimming pared 6 bases from V and 10 bases from J, leaving 16 bases between. The DNA of the CDR3 is TGCAGTGCCGCAACAGGGTTTTACGAGCAGTTCTTC. It yields the protein CSAATGFYEQFF.

J is TRBJ2-6 and V is TRBV7-2; 8 nucleotides line up with TRBD1. The J segment lost 2 bases and the V segment lost 2 bases, leaving 2 bases of the junction unmatched. The CDR3 is made up of 16 amino acids. Germline V gene lookup returns CDR1 SGHTA and CDR2 FQGNSA. The DNA for the CDR3 is TGTGCCAGCAGCTTACAGGGGGCGACTGGGGCCAACGTCCTGACTTTC. This encodes CASSLQGATGANVLTF.

This clonotype was detected many times. The chain employs TRBV30 and TRBJ2-2; TRBD1 matches 11 bases. J lost 5 bases, V lost 4 bases, and 9 bases had no gene match. The V gene's germline CDR1 is GTSNPN and CDR2 SVGIG (reference sequence). The CDR3 totals 16 residues. CDR3 sequence reads: CAWITAGTGGTGELFF. CDR3 sequence (DNA): TGTGCCTGGATTACGGCCGGGACAGGGGGGACCGGGGAGCTGTTTTTT.

This chain uses TRBV5-1 with TRBJ1-4, with D maybe TRBD1 (6 bases). The CDR3 is made up of 15 amino acids. V lost 3 bases and J 3 bases, leaving 12 bases between the germline ends. The germline V gene has CDR1 SGHRS and CDR2 YFSETQ. The CDR3 spells CASSSQGISNEKLFF. The CDR3 region has the DNA TGCGCCAGCAGCTCGCAGGGGATCTCTAATGAAAAACTGTTTTTT.